What follows are 8 T cell receptor beta chains derived from one specimen sequenced in a study of post-analysis software for immune sequencing data. These TCRs' antigens remain unknown. Broader study findings: Controls showed lower frequencies than patients for five TRBV segments, and TRBV5-6, TRBV5-1 and TRBV20-1 were among these.

Each TCR beta cDNA library carried unique molecular identifiers. MiXCR was run by TCRdb on the PCR reads, yielding one entry per CDR3 protein. The sample has 700,000 to 800,000 distinct CDR3 sequences, 30% seen once. Sequenced material: blood. All receptors come from a girl aged 10 to 17 with multiple sclerosis.

This chain joins TRBV10-3 and TRBJ2-1; D not resolved. Looked up from germline, CDR1 is ENHRY and CDR2 is SYGVKD. The V end was cut by 0 bases, the J end by 5 bases, with 17 bases between. The CDR3 consists of 17 residues. In DNA, the CDR3 is TGTGCCATCAGTGAGTCGTGGTACGAAGTAACCCACAATGAGCAGTTCTTC. This translates into CAISESWYEVTHNEQFF.

This clonotype was counted a few times. The chain uses TRBV29-1 and TRBJ2-7; TRBD2 matches at 7 bases. The junction had 9 bases not matched to a gene; V was cut back by 4 bases and J by 6 bases. CDR1 and CDR2 (germline): SQVTM, ANQGSEA. The length of the CDR3 is 13 residues. The CDR3 loop is CSVVWGRALEQYF. DNA for the CDR3: TGCAGCGTTGTATGGGGGAGGGCCCTCGAGCAGTACTTC.

This clonotype was counted a few times. This rearrangement joins TRBV7-9 to TRBJ1-1; D ambiguous. Deletions cut 4 bases from V and 3 bases from J, with 6 bases between. The CDR3 is 12 residues long. Germline V gene data show CDR1 as SEHNR and CDR2 as FQNEAQ (reference sequence). The CDR3 nucleotides are TGTGCCAGCAGCTGGACGCACACTGAAGCTTTCTTT. Translated, it gives CASSWTHTEAFF.

In its sample, this clonotype was seen a few times. This chain joins TRBV10-3 and TRBJ2-3; D could derive from TRBD1 or TRBD2 (5 bases each). V lost 8 bases and J lost 2, with 17 bases in between. CDR3 length: 15 residues. The germline gives CDR1 ENHRY, CDR2 SYGVKD. Written as DNA, the CDR3 is TGTGCCATCGACACACGGGACGGTTCCACAGATACGCAGTATTTT. Translated, it gives CAIDTRDGSTDTQYF.

This clonotype turned up a few times. The genes are TRBV7-2 and TRBJ2-7, with 7 positions matching TRBD2. The CDR3 loop spans 15 amino acids. Looked up from germline, CDR1 is SGHTA and CDR2 is FQGNSA. With V trimmed by 1 base and J by 2 bases, 5 bases remained unmatched. Written as DNA, the CDR3 is TGTGCCAGCAGCTTAGGTCCGGGGACTACCTACGAGCAGTACTTC. It is translated as CASSLGPGTTYEQYF. The variable domain in full, with the rest retrieved from reference TRBV7-2 and TRBJ2-7, is GAGVSQSPSNKVTEKGKDVELRCDPISGHTALYWYRQSLGQGLEFLIYFQGNSAPDKSGLPSDRFSAERTGGSVSTLTIQRTQQEDSAVYLCASSLGPGTTYEQYFGPGTRLTVT.

This clonotype was counted ten times or more. This chain uses TRBV29-1 with TRBJ2-3, with a possible D match to TRBD2 (5 bases). The CDR3 consists of 13 residues. V lost 2 bases, J lost 1 base, and 7 bases lay in between. Germline loops: CDR1 SQVTM, CDR2 ANQGSEA. CDR3 amino acids: CSVERTGTDTQYF. As DNA, the CDR3 is TGCAGCGTTGAAAGGACTGGCACAGATACGCAGTATTTT.

This clonotype was seen a handful of times. The chain links TRBV29-1 to TRBJ2-1; the D gene is possibly TRBD1 (5 bases). The CDR3 length is 12 residues. Trimming stripped 4 bases from V and 9 bases from J, with 13 bases between. Germline V gives CDR1 SQVTM, CDR2 ANQGSEA. CDR3 protein: CSVVRAQGEQFF. The CDR3, as DNA: TGCAGCGTTGTCAGGGCGCAGGGTGAGCAGTTCTTC.

The gene calls are TRBV15 and TRBJ2-5, with 9 positions matching TRBD2. V lost 2 bases and J lost 4; bases outside the gene matches: 8. CDR1 and CDR2 (germline): LNHNV, YYDKDF (reference sequence). The CDR3 consists of 16 residues. The CDR3 here is CATSRRSGSSGETQYF. CDR3 sequence (DNA): TGTGCCACCAGCAGACGTAGCGGGAGTTCGGGAGAGACCCAGTACTTC.